What follows are 7 T cell receptor beta chains derived from one specimen sequenced in a study of post-analysis software for immune sequencing data. Broader study findings: Roughly 5 TRBV segments (TRBV5-6, TRBV5-1 and TRBV20-1 among them) occurred more frequently in patients than in controls.

These TCRs' antigens remain unknown. The TCR beta cDNA libraries carried unique molecular identifiers. Via MiXCR, TCRdb re-called the PCR reads, giving one row per CDR3 protein. The table shows approximately 630,000 distinct CDR3 sequences, with approximately 59% occurring only once. The sequenced sample consisted of blood. Every receptor here comes from a girl under 10 years old with multiple sclerosis.

In regard to this clonotype: The junction departs from the called germline gene at one end, perhaps through a read error. V usage is TRBV28 and J usage is TRBJ2-7; a weak D match, TRBD2 (5 bases). Per the germline V gene, CDR1 is MDHEN and CDR2 is SYDVKM. The CDR3 is made up of 14 amino acids. The chain's CDR3 is CASSLSTILEERYF. CDR3 bases: TGTGCCAGCAGTTTATCGACAATATTGGAGGAGCGGTACTTC.

V usage is TRBV20-1 and J usage is TRBJ2-5; the match to TRBD2 covers 8 bases. Losses at the gene ends were 3 bases for V and 4 bases for J; bases not matched to a gene: 13. Germline values: CDR1 DFQATT, CDR2 SNEGSKA (reference sequence). The CDR3 loop spans 16 amino acids. CDR3: CSASPPGGARGETQYF. The CDR3 region has the DNA TGCAGTGCTAGCCCACCCGGGGGGGCCAGGGGAGAGACCCAGTACTTC.

This chain joins TRBV4-1 and TRBJ1-4; tentative D call: TRBD1 (5 bases). V dropped 1 base and J dropped 5 bases, with 11 bases sitting between them. The length of the CDR3 is 15 residues. Per germline, CDR1 MGHRA and CDR2 YSYEKL. The CDR3 sequence: CASSQVRAGNEKLFF. The CDR3 DNA is TGCGCCAGCAGCCAAGTGCGGGCAGGGAATGAAAAACTGTTTTTT.

This clonotype came up a few times. The chain has TRBV4-1 and TRBJ2-7; D may be TRBD1 or TRBD2 (6 bases each). The germline CDR1 and CDR2 sequences are MGHRA and YSYEKL. V was clipped by 3 bases and J by 6 bases, with 18 bases between them. This CDR3 comprises 15 residues. The CDR3 loop reads CASSHQLGGGIEQYF. Written as DNA, the CDR3 is TGCGCCAGCAGCCACCAACTAGGAGGGGGGATCGAGCAGTACTTC.

CDR3 in DNA: TGCAGTGCTACCGGTACCCGATCCTACGAGCAGTACTTC. This codes for CSATGTRSYEQYF. The chain couples TRBV20-1 to TRBJ2-7; no firm D call. The CDR3 has 13 residues. Germline CDR1 and CDR2: DFQATT and SNEGSKA (reference sequence). The V end lost 4 bases, the J end lost 1 base, and 11 bases lay between the germline ends.

The rearrangement joins TRBV7-9 to TRBJ2-7; D perhaps matches TRBD1 (6 bases). This CDR3 spans 15 amino acids. Trimming cost V 5 bases and J 7 bases, with 21 bases left between them. Germline CDR1 SEHNR, CDR2 FQNEAQ (reference sequence). The CDR3 bases are TGTGCCAGCAGCCGGACGGGACAATCCTACAATGAGCAGTACTTC. Amino acid sequence: CASSRTGQSYNEQYF.

This chain links TRBV4-2 with TRBJ2-1; possible D gene TRBD2, 5 bases. This CDR3 has 17 amino acids. The germline CDR1 and CDR2 sequences are LGHNA and YNFKEQ. The V and J ends lost 0 bases and 4 bases respectively, with 16 bases between them. The CDR3 sequence: CASSQDLEGAIYNEQFF. In DNA form, the CDR3 reads TGTGCCAGCAGCCAAGATCTCGAGGGAGCCATTTACAATGAGCAGTTCTTC.